Below are 21 T cell receptor beta chains sequenced from a single sample in a study of blood T cell repertoires in COVID-19. This table comes from immunoSEQ multiplex PCR, and its TCRdb copy is limited to in-frame clones, with some not included. The sample comprises tens of thousands of clones, around nine tenths of which are singletons, and more than 6% rests with the top ten. Sequencing was done on a sample of peripheral blood. The receptor set was obtained from a woman aged 60-70 years with COVID-19, enrolled during active disease.

This clone has just one count. The chain joins TRBV5-1 to TRBJ2-3, with 10 positions matching TRBD2. From germline, CDR1 is SGHRS and CDR2 YFSETQ. The V and J ends lost 0 bases and 9 bases, in that order; junction bases with no gene match: 7. The CDR3 contains 15 residues. Here the CDR3 DNA reads TGCGCCAGCAGCTTGGTACTAGCGGGAAGTGGGACGCAGTATTTT. Encoded protein: CASSLVLAGSGTQYF.

The J gene is TRBJ2-3, the V gene TRBV18; the match to TRBD2 covers 9 bases. The V segment lost 2 bases and the J segment 1 base; nucleotides outside the gene matches: 7. Germline V gene data show CDR1 as KGHSH and CDR2 as LQKENI. The CDR3 is 17 residues long. The CDR3 sequence is CASSPTGTSQRTDTQYF. In DNA form, the CDR3 reads TGTGCCAGCTCACCAACTGGGACTAGCCAACGCACAGATACGCAGTATTTT. The full variable domain, rest sourced from reference TRBV18 and TRBJ2-3, is NAGVMQNPRHLVRRRGQEARLRCSPMKGHSHVYWYRQLPEEGLKFMVYLQKENIIDESGMPKERFSAEFPKEGPSILRIQQVVRGDSAAYFCASSPTGTSQRTDTQYFGPGTRLTVL.

The genes are TRBV27 and TRBJ2-7, with D possibly TRBD1 on 5 matching bases. This CDR3 has 17 amino acids. Trimming pared 2 bases from V and 4 bases from J, leaving 21 bases between. Per germline, CDR1 MNHEY and CDR2 SMNVEV (reference sequence). This CDR3 reads CASSLDSRGVWIYEQYF. CDR3 DNA: TGTGCCAGCAGTTTAGACTCTAGGGGCGTTTGGATTTACGAGCAGTACTTC.

The genes are TRBV28 and TRBJ2-7; possibly TRBD2 for D (5 bases). This CDR3 region has 14 residues. CDR1 MDHEN and CDR2 SYDVKM come from the germline V gene. V gave up 3 bases and J gave up 4 bases, with 13 bases separating them. The CDR3: CASSFSTGNYEQYF. DNA for the CDR3: TGTGCCAGCAGTTTTTCGACGGGAAATTACGAGCAGTACTTC.

The chain combines TRBV5-1 with TRBJ1-1; D not resolved. The V gene lost 0 bases and the J gene lost 5 bases, with 11 bases spanning the gap. Germline values: CDR1 SGHRS, CDR2 YFSETQ. This CDR3 has 14 amino acids. DNA for the CDR3: TGCGCCAGCAGCTTGGAGTCGGCGGGGACTGAAGCTTTCTTT. It translates to CASSLESAGTEAFF.

In this sample, this clone turned up a few times. This sequence joins TRBV7-3 and TRBJ2-1; D not certain. Germline values: CDR1 SGHTA, CDR2 FQGTGA. Trimming stripped 1 base from V and 8 bases from J, with 15 bases between. The CDR3 is made up of 15 amino acids. The CDR3 bases are TGTGCCAGCAGCTTAATCGGCGGATTGAACGATGAGCAGTTCTTC. Translated, it gives CASSLIGGLNDEQFF.

This clone was counted only a few times. Other DNA sequences from this sample encode an identical CDR3 as well. J is TRBJ1-3 and V is TRBV4-2, with 7 bases fitting TRBD1. Germline V gives CDR1 LGHNA, CDR2 YNFKEQ. V was clipped by 4 bases and J by 4 bases; unmatched bases: 19. This CDR3 comprises 19 residues. The CDR3 bases are TGTGCCAGCAGCCGGATACGGACAGGAGACGTTCTCTCCGGAAACACCATATATTTT. Translation: CASSRIRTGDVLSGNTIYF.

This chain links TRBV30 with TRBJ1-2; D might be TRBD1 (5 bases). V lost 0 bases to trimming and J lost 6 bases, with 14 bases between them. This CDR3 is 14 amino acids long. The germline V gene has CDR1 GTSNPN and CDR2 SVGIG (reference sequence). Here the CDR3 DNA reads TGTGCCTGGAGTGTATTTAGGGGATCGGATGGCTACACCTTC. Translating it yields CAWSVFRGSDGYTF.

This rearrangement joins TRBV6-5 to TRBJ2-2; no firm D call. The germline V and J ends were trimmed by 5 bases and 2 bases, with 9 bases remaining between them. CDR1 is MNHEY, CDR2 SVGAGI, per germline. The CDR3 has 14 amino acids. The CDR3 sequence: CASSKTRNTGELFF. The CDR3 coding sequence is TGTGCCAGCAGTAAGACACGCAACACCGGGGAGCTGTTTTTT.

V usage is TRBV12-3 or TRBV12-4 and J usage is TRBJ1-5; D is uncertain. The CDR3 length is 13 residues. V was shortened by 3 bases and J by 1 base, with 4 bases between the two germline ends. CDR3 sequence (DNA): TGTGCCAGCAGTTTCGTAAGCAATCAGCCCCAGCATTTT. It yields the protein CASSFVSNQPQHF.

The chain recombines TRBV6-6 with TRBJ1-4; 7 bases are shared with TRBD1. The trim removed 4 bases at V and 10 bases at J, leaving 9 bases unmatched. There are 14 residues in the CDR3. The germline gives CDR1 MNHNY, CDR2 SVGAGI (reference sequence). This CDR3 is CASSLGGEPGKLFF. The CDR3 bases are TGTGCCAGCAGTTTAGGGGGCGAGCCAGGAAAACTGTTTTTT.

V and J are TRBV19 and TRBJ2-2; 9 bases line up with TRBD2. Germline values: CDR1 LNHDA, CDR2 SQIVND (reference sequence). The J segment lost 4 bases and the V segment lost 7 bases, leaving 1 base of the junction unmatched. The CDR3 totals 13 residues. This CDR3 is CASNSGGTGELFF. CDR3 coding DNA: TGTGCCAGTAATAGCGGGGGCACCGGGGAGCTGTTTTTT.

V and J are TRBV7-6 and TRBJ2-7, with 8 bases identical to TRBD1. Unmatched junction bases numbered 15, after V lost 3 bases and J lost 2 bases. The germline V gene encodes CDR1 SGHVS and CDR2 FNYEAQ. This CDR3 spans 18 amino acids. Here the CDR3 reads CASSLGPSGGVGPYEQYF. For the CDR3, the DNA is TGTGCCAGCAGCTTGGGTCCATCAGGGGGCGTTGGACCCTACGAGCAGTACTTC.

The rearrangement links TRBV7-2 to TRBJ1-5, with a tentative D call TRBD1 (6 bases). The germline V and J ends were trimmed by 6 bases and 1 base, with 19 bases remaining between them. Germline V gene lookup returns CDR1 SGHTA and CDR2 FQGNSA. The CDR3 length is 17 residues. In DNA form, the CDR3 reads TGTGCCAGCAGTCCCGGTTTGTTGGGGGCGAGCAATCAGCCCCAGCATTTT. This gives the protein CASSPGLLGASNQPQHF.

The chain carries TRBV12-3 or TRBV12-4 and TRBJ2-5; TRBD2 is a possible D gene (5 bases). The V end lost 3 bases, the J end lost 7 bases, and 6 bases lay between the germline ends. This CDR3 spans 11 amino acids. The CDR3 coding sequence is TGTGCCAGCAGTTTTGAGGGGACCCAGTACTTC. Protein product: CASSFEGTQYF.

The CDR3 region has the DNA TGCAGCGGACAGGGAGATAATGAAAAACTGTTTTTT. Translation gives CSGQGDNEKLFF. The genes are TRBV29-1 and TRBJ1-4, with TRBD1 identical over 7 bases. The J segment lost 4 bases and the V segment lost 7 bases, leaving 3 bases of the junction unmatched. The CDR3 loop spans 12 amino acids. Germline V CDR1 and CDR2: SQVTM, ANQGSEA.

The chain recombines TRBV18 with TRBJ1-5; D not resolved. The V and J ends lost 2 bases and 5 bases respectively, with 13 bases between them. Germline CDR1 KGHSH, CDR2 LQKENI. This CDR3 has 15 residues. The CDR3: CASSPRRTQYQPQHF. The CDR3 DNA sequence: TGTGCCAGCTCACCAAGGAGGACCCAATATCAGCCCCAGCATTTT.

The V and J genes are TRBV11-2 and TRBJ2-1; D gene ambiguous. CDR1 is SGHAT, CDR2 FQNNGV, per germline. This CDR3 region has 12 residues. V was shortened by 3 bases and J by 8 bases, with 8 bases between the two germline ends. CDR3 nucleotides: TGTGCCAGCAGCTTGATTTCGGATGAGCAGTTCTTC. Translated, it gives CASSLISDEQFF.

The V and J genes are TRBV28 and TRBJ2-7; no clear D gene. With 3 bases removed from V and 9 bases from J, the gap between germline ends came to 24 bases. The CDR3 runs to 16 residues. Germline V lookup: CDR1 MDHEN, CDR2 SYDVKM. Here the CDR3 reads CASSLLSRLTGLVQYF. Written as DNA, the CDR3 is TGTGCCAGCAGTTTGCTCTCACGACTGACGGGTCTCGTGCAGTACTTC.

The chain carries TRBV27 and TRBJ2-1, with 9 bases lining up with TRBD1. The CDR3 runs to 16 residues. The V and J ends lost 1 base and 6 bases, in that order; junction bases with no gene match: 7. Germline-derived CDR1 and CDR2 are MNHEY and SMNVEV (reference sequence). As DNA, the CDR3 is TGTGCCAGCAGTTTATTGACCGGGACAGGGTTCAATGAGCAGTTCTTC. Translating it yields CASSLLTGTGFNEQFF.

V is TRBV20-1 and J is TRBJ2-1; D call uncertain. Per germline, CDR1 DFQATT and CDR2 SNEGSKA (reference sequence). V was trimmed by 0 bases and J by 11 bases, leaving 8 bases between them. This CDR3 contains 11 residues. The CDR3 protein is CSARDQFKQFF. The CDR3 nucleotides are TGCAGTGCTAGAGATCAGTTTAAGCAGTTCTTC.